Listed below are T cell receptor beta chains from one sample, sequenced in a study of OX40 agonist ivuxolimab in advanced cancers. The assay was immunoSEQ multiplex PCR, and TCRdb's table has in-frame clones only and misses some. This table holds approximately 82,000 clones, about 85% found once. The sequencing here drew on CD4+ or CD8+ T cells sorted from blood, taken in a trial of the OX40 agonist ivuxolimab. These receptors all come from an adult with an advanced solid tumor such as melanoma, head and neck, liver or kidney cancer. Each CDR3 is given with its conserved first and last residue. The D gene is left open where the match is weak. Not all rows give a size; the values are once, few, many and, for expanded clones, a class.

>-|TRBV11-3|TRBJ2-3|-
TGTGCCAGCAGCTTTACTGTTCGGGGCTCGGATACGCAGTATTTT
CASSFTVRGSDTQYF
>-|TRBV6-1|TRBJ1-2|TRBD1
TGTGCCAGCTTGGCCGGGACAGCGGGGGCCTTC
CASLAGTAGAF
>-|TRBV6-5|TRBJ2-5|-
TGTGCCAGCAGTTACCGCCTACTAGAGACCCAGTACTTC
CASSYRLLETQYF
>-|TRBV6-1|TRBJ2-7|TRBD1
TGTGCCAGCAGTGTCAGGGGACAGGGCTACGAGCAGTACTTC
CASSVRGQGYEQYF
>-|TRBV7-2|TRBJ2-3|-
TGTGCCAGCAGCGTACGGCCCATGGTGGATACGCAGTATTTT
CASSVRPMVDTQYF
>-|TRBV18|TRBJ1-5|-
TGTGCCAGCTCACCAACTAACGGGCCACAGGTAGAAGGCAATCAGCCCCAGCATTTT
CASSPTNGPQVEGNQPQHF
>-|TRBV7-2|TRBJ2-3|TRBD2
TGTGCCAGCAGCTTGAACGGACTAGCGGGAGAGCCGCAGTATTTT
CASSLNGLAGEPQYF
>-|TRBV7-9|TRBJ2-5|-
TGTGCCAGCAGCTGGGTACAGGAGACCCAGTACTTC
CASSWVQETQYF
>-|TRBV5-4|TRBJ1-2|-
TGTGCCAGCAGCTTGGCGGGGAGCTATGGCTACACCTTC
CASSLAGSYGYTF
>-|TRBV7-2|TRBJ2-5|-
TGTGCCAGCAGCCCTCCGGGACCAAAAGAGACCCAGTACTTC
CASSPPGPKETQYF
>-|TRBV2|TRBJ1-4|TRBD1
TGTGCCAGCAGTGTAGTAAGGGGGCAAAAGGAAAAACTGTTTTTT
CASSVVRGQKEKLFF
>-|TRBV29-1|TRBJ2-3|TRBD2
TGCAGCGTTACAGCGGGGGGTCTAGTGGATACGCAGTATTTT
CSVTAGGLVDTQYF
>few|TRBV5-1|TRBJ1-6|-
TGCGCCAGCAGCGGCAGTAGCAATTCACCCCTCCACTTT
CASSGSSNSPLHF
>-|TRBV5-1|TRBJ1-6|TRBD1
TGCGCCAGCAGTCCCGGGACAGGGTCAAATAATTCACCCCTCCACTTT
CASSPGTGSNNSPLHF
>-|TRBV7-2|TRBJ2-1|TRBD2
TGTGCCAGCAGCCCGGAGGCTAGCGGGGGTGGCGAGCAGTTCTTC
CASSPEASGGGEQFF
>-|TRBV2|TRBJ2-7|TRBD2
TGTGCCAGCGGACTAGCGGGGGGGAAATCCGGCGAGCAGTACTTC
CASGLAGGKSGEQYF
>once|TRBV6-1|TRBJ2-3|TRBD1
TGTGCCAGCAGTGAGAGGTGGGGGACAGGTTACACAGATACGCAGTATTTT
CASSERWGTGYTDTQYF
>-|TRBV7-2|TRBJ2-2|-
TGTGCCAGCAGCTCTCGGCAGGGGCTTACCGGGGAGCTGTTTTTT
CASSSRQGLTGELFF
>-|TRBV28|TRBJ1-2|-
TGTGCCAGCAAGGAGGCAGGGGATTGGGGCTACACCTTC
CASKEAGDWGYTF
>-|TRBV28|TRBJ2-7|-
TGTGCCAGCAGTTCCCAAGCCTACGAGCAGTACTTC
CASSSQAYEQYF
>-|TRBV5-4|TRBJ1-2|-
TGTGCCAGCAGCTCGCAAGGGGGAGGAAGCTATGGCCACACCTTC
CASSSQGGGSYGHTF
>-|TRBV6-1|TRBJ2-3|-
TGTGCCAGCAGGAGGGACTCTACAGATACGCAGTATTTT
CASRRDSTDTQYF
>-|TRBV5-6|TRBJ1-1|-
TGTGCCAGCAGCCCCCGGATAGCGGGTGAAGCTTTCTTT
CASSPRIAGEAFF
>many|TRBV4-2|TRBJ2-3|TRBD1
TGTGCCAGCAGCCCGGACAGGGGGCAGGGAGATACGCAGTATTTT
CASSPDRGQGDTQYF
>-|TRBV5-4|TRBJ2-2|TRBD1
TGTGCCAGCAGCTTGCCGGGACAGAGAAACACCGGGGAGCTGTTTTTT
CASSLPGQRNTGELFF
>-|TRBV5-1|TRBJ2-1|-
TGCGCCAGCAGCTTGGAGAGAGGGAACAATGAGCAGTTCTTC
CASSLERGNNEQFF
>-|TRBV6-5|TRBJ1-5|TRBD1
TGTGCCAGCAGATCCCGGACAGGGAGCAAGCCCCAGCATTTT
CASRSRTGSKPQHF
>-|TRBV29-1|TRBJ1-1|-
TGCAGCGTTGGGATCTCGGGGGCCCCTGAAGCTTTCTTT
CSVGISGAPEAFF
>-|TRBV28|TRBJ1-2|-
TGTGCCAGCAGTTTAAGCCCGGGCGGCGGCTACACCTTC
CASSLSPGGGYTF
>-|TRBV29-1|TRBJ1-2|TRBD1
TGCAGCGCGATTAAAGGGACAGCTCATGGCTACACCTTC
CSAIKGTAHGYTF
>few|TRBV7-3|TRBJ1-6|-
TGTGCCAGCAGCTTAACTAGAAATAATTCACCCCTCCACTTT
CASSLTRNNSPLHF
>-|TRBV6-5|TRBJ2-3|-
TGTGCCAGTACCGGGACGGACTCTAGCACAGATACGCAGTATTTT
CASTGTDSSTDTQYF
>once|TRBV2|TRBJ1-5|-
TGTGCCAGCAGTGGATCAGCCAGCAATCAGCCCCAGCATTTT
CASSGSASNQPQHF
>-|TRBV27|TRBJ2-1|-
TGTGCCAGCAGTCCGCCCTACGGCAGGAGCCAGATCTTC
CASSPPYGRSQIF
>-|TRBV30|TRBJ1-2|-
TGTGCCTGGAGTGTACGAATCGATAACTATGGCTACACCTTC
CAWSVRIDNYGYTF
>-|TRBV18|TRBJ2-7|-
TGTGCCAGCTCCCAAGGACCCAGGGGTAGTGCCGAGTACGAGCAGTACTTC
CASSQGPRGSAEYEQYF
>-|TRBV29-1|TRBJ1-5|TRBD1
TGCAGCGTTGCTACAGGGGCGGCAGGACAGCCCCAGCATTTT
CSVATGAAGQPQHF
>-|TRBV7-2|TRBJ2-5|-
TGTGCCAGCAGCCGCGATTCCGGTCCGGGGACCCAGTACTTC
CASSRDSGPGTQYF
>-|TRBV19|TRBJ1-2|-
TGTGCCAGTAGTATACAGGCCCGGGCGGGGGGCTACACCTTC
CASSIQARAGGYTF
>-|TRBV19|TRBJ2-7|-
TGTGCCAGTAGTCGGGGACTCTACGAGCAGTACTTC
CASSRGLYEQYF
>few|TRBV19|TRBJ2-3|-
TGTGCCAGTAGTATAGGAGGGGATACGCAGTATTTT
CASSIGGDTQYF
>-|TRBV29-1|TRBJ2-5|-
TGCAGCGTTGTGCCTCAAGAGACCCAGTACTTC
CSVVPQETQYF
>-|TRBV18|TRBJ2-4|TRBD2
TGTGCCAGCTCACCCGAACTAGCGGGGGGTCTCGGGGCCAAAAACATTCAGTACTTC
CASSPELAGGLGAKNIQYF
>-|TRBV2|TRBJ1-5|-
TGTGCCAGCAGTGGGCAGGGGTTCAATCAGCCCCAGCATTTT
CASSGQGFNQPQHF
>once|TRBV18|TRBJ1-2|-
TGTGCCAGCTCACCACAGACCCGGCGGGCCTATGGCTACACCTTC
CASSPQTRRAYGYTF
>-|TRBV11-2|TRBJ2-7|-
TGTGCCAGCAGCTTAGATTCAGGGGAATGGTACGAGCAGTACTTC
CASSLDSGEWYEQYF
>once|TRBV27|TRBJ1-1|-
TGTGCCAGCATCCCATCCGGCAGAGCGAACACTGAAGCTTTCTTT
CASIPSGRANTEAFF
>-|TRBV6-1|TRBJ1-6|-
TGTGCCAGCAGAGAGGGGGGGACTTCACCCCTCCACTTT
CASREGGTSPLHF
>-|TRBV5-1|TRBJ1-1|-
TGCGCCAGCAGCTTGCAGGCAGGAGCGAACACTGAAGCTTTCTTT
CASSLQAGANTEAFF
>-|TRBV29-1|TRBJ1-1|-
TGCAGCGTTTTAGGAGGGCAGGGGAACACTGAAGCTTTCTTT
CSVLGGQGNTEAFF
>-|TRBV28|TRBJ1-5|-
TGTGCCAGCAGTTTATTGGGGGGACCGTGGGATCAGCCCCAGCATTTT
CASSLLGGPWDQPQHF
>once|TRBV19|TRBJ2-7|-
TGTGCCAGTAGTATAGGGGGGGGCAGGGGCTCCTACGAGCAGTACTTC
CASSIGGGRGSYEQYF
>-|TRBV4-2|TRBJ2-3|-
TGTGCCAGCAGCTTAGGACCCGGGGGCCCAGATACGCAGTATTTT
CASSLGPGGPDTQYF
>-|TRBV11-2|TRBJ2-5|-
TGTGCCAGCAGCTTAAGCGGCAGGGTAAGGGAGACCCAGTACTTC
CASSLSGRVRETQYF
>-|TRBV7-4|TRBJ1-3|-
TGTGCCAGCAGCTTATGGTCTTTGGGGGGGAAGGAAAGAAACACCATATATTTT
CASSLWSLGGKERNTIYF
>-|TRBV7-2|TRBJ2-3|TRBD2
TGTGCCAGCAGCACGCGACTAGCGGGGGGCACAGATACGCAGTATTTT
CASSTRLAGGTDTQYF
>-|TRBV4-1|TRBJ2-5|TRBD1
TGCGCCAGCAGCCATCGGCAGGGGGTCGGGGAGACCCAGTACTTC
CASSHRQGVGETQYF
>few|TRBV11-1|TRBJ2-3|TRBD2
TGTGCCAGCAGCTTACCCCCTAGCGGGGTTAGCACAGATACGCAGTATTTT
CASSLPPSGVSTDTQYF
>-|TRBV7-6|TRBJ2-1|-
TGTGCCAGCAGCTTAGGGGGGGGGCGTGAGCAGTTCTTC
CASSLGGGREQFF